This T cell receptor beta chain was found in a study of regulatory T cells in long-lasting Graves disease. Germline lookup yields CDR1 LGHNT and CDR2 FRNRAP. The V segment lost 5 bases and the J segment 6 bases; nucleotides outside the gene matches: 7. The length of the CDR3 is 14 residues. Broader study findings: Newly diagnosed patients had higher TCR diversity than persistent Graves' patients did. The small sample size may have reduced accuracy.

Specified time point: newly diagnosed GD, antithyroid drugs for less than 3 months. PBMCs provided the RNA from which the TCR library was made. According to the study, TCR beta libraries were built with iRepertoire HTBI primers and CDR3-region Arm-PCR. One entry per CDR3 protein results from TCRdb running MiXCR on the multiplex PCR reads. Here the sample spans some 560,000 distinct CDR3 sequences, about 16% being singletons. This clonotype was seen many times. Its antigen remains unidentified. The same sample was also used in a study of T cells in Graves' hyperthyroidism and ophthalmopathy. That paper states: Patients aged 18 to 65 had newly diagnosed hyperthyroidism of under 2 months' duration.

The gene calls are TRBV12-5 and TRBJ2-7; TRBD1 matches 10 bases. The sequence came from a woman aged 35-60 years with Graves disease. The material sequenced was peripheral blood mononuclear cells (PBMCs), taken at new diagnosis, from a patient treated with antithyroid drugs. This chain's CDR3 is CASGRGTGDLEQYF. DNA for the CDR3: TGTGCTAGTGGTAGGGGGACAGGGGATCTCGAGCAGTACTTC. Full variable domain (outside the CDR3, taken from reference TRBV12-5 and TRBJ2-7): DARVTQTPRHKVTEMGQEVTMRCQPILGHNTVFWYRQTMMQGLELLAYFRNRAPLDDSGMPKDRFSAEMPDATLATLKIQPSEPRDSAVYFCASGRGTGDLEQYFGPGTRLTVT.